A selection of T cell receptor beta chains follows, all from one sample in a study of T cell responses to AZD1222 COVID-19 vaccine. TCRdb keeps only in-frame clones here, not all; method: immunoSEQ multiplex PCR. The sample has around 160,000 clones, roughly nine tenths seen once. The sequenced sample was peripheral blood, obtained 28 days after the second AZD1222 dose. These receptors originate from an adult who received the AZD1222 COVID-19 vaccine. Both conserved end residues are part of each CDR3. D genes are given only for firm matches. The listing skips clone size in some rows; elsewhere it reads once, few, many or a size class.

TRBJ2-5 TRBV14 few - CASSQGLVPETQYF TGTGCCAGCAGCCAAGGGCTCGTCCCAGAGACCCAGTACTTC
TRBJ2-3 TRBV15 - TRBD2 CATSPNLDGGGTDTQYF TGTGCCACCAGCCCTAATTTGGACGGGGGGGGCACAGATACGCAGTATTTT
TRBJ2-2 TRBV15 once - CATSRAPGWSVAGELFF TGTGCCACCAGCAGAGCTCCAGGATGGTCGGTGGCCGGGGAGCTGTTTTTT
TRBJ2-3 TRBV19 - TRBD2 CASTLGLGGLDTQYF TGTGCCAGTACCCTGGGACTAGGCGGTTTAGATACGCAGTATTTT
TRBJ2-3 TRBV19 - - CASSILGVEDTQYF TGTGCCAGTAGTATACTAGGGGTTGAAGATACGCAGTATTTT
TRBJ2-5 TRBV4-1 - - CASSQEGTGRVETQYF TGCGCCAGCAGCCAAGAAGGTACGGGCCGGGTAGAGACCCAGTACTTC
TRBJ2-5 TRBV5-4 - TRBD2 CASSLDREEETQYF TGTGCCAGCAGCTTGGATCGGGAGGAAGAGACCCAGTACTTC
TRBJ2-7 TRBV7-9 - TRBD2 CASSSTSGDSYEQYF TGTGCCAGCAGCTCGACTAGCGGAGACTCCTACGAGCAGTACTTC
TRBJ1-1 TRBV7-2 - - CASSLWGSTEAFF TGTGCCAGCAGCTTATGGGGGAGCACTGAAGCTTTCTTT
TRBJ2-7 TRBV30 - - CAPESSYEQYF TGTGCCCCGGAAAGCTCCTACGAGCAGTACTTC
TRBJ2-1 TRBV29-1 - - CSGSITGNEQFF TGCAGCGGCAGCATAACAGGGAATGAGCAGTTCTTC
TRBJ1-2 TRBV19 - - CASSGGSNYGYTF TGTGCCAGTAGCGGTGGCAGTAACTATGGCTACACCTTC
TRBJ2-7 TRBV5-1 few TRBD1 CASAQIQGVLGEQYF TGCGCCAGCGCACAGATACAGGGGGTACTCGGAGAGCAGTACTTC
TRBJ1-1 TRBV19 - TRBD1 CASSTSSGGRRTEAFF TGTGCCAGTAGTACCAGCTCAGGGGGCCGGAGGACTGAAGCTTTCTTT
TRBJ1-5 TRBV28 - - CASSKQRYSNQPQHF TGTGCCAGCAGTAAGCAGCGTTATAGCAATCAGCCCCAGCATTTT
TRBJ2-7 TRBV5-1 few - CASSLVGDSYEQYF TGCGCCAGCAGCTTGGTTGGCGACTCCTACGAGCAGTACTTC
TRBJ2-3 TRBV9 - TRBD1 CASKKLSDRGVYTDTQYF TGTGCCAGCAAAAAGTTGTCGGACAGGGGGGTTTACACAGATACGCAGTATTTT
TRBJ2-1 TRBV4-3 - - CASSQELRVGPQFF TGCGCCAGCAGCCAAGAACTCAGGGTCGGGCCGCAGTTCTTC
TRBJ1-3 TRBV20-1 - - CSASKRPEWYLDTIYF TGCAGTGCTAGTAAGAGACCGGAATGGTATCTAGACACCATATATTTT
TRBJ2-2 TRBV3-1/TRBV3-2 - - CASSHSGELFF TGTGCCAGCAGTCACTCCGGGGAGCTGTTTTTT
TRBJ1-2 TRBV7-2 once - CASSLENYGYTF TGTGCCAGCAGCTTGGAGAACTATGGCTACACCTTC
TRBJ2-1 TRBV4-2 - - CASSPGGGNSYNEQFF TGTGCCAGCAGCCCGGGAGGGGGCAACTCCTACAATGAGCAGTTCTTC
TRBJ2-1 TRBV7-6 once TRBD1 CASSLPGQGRHEQFF TGTGCCAGCAGCTTGCCGGGACAGGGGAGGCATGAGCAGTTCTTC
TRBJ2-1 TRBV2 - - CASRIGRSSYNEQFF TGTGCCAGCAGGATCGGGCGTTCCTCCTACAATGAGCAGTTCTTC
TRBJ1-5 TRBV19 - - CASSARFSNQPQHF TGTGCCAGTAGTGCCAGATTTAGCAATCAGCCCCAGCATTTT
TRBJ1-5 TRBV30 - - CAWTAGLDQAQHF TGTGCCTGGACCGCTGGATTGGATCAGGCCCAGCATTTT
TRBJ2-7 TRBV19 few - CASRLTGTYEQYF TGTGCCAGTAGATTGACGGGAACCTACGAGCAGTACTTC